This TCR beta chain was sequenced in a study of blood T cell repertoires in COVID-19. Overall study: Acute-phase and convalescent COVID-19 samples originated in the United States, Italy and Spain.

Germline V gene sequence: CDR1 SQVTM, CDR2 ANQGSEA. J lost 4 bases, V lost 6 bases, and 5 bases had no gene match. The CDR3 length is 14 residues. Study processing details: It was from reference gene primer amplification that nucleated cell counts were estimated. The table came from immunoSEQ multiplex PCR; TCRdb's copy has only in-frame clones and leaves some out. The V and J calls and clone size come from that table; D and trimming were worked out from the DNA. This table has about 140,000 clones, roughly 80% appearing once. The chain joins TRBV29-1 to TRBJ1-4; TRBD1 aligns across 10 bases. The clonotype originates from a man in his fifties or sixties who had recovered from COVID-19. The source material was peripheral blood. CDR3 DNA: TGCAGCGTCGGGGGACAGGGGCTTAATGAAAAACTGTTTTTT. This translates into CSVGGQGLNEKLFF.